This record covers a single T cell receptor beta chain. The data belong to a study of T cell responses to AZD1222 COVID-19 vaccine. Sequencing was performed with immunoSEQ multiplex PCR; in TCRdb, only in-frame clones are kept and a portion is missing. There are approximately 140,000 clones in the sample; about 89% occur only once, and around 4.9% lies in the top ten. CDR3 size: 16 residues. Germline loops: CDR1 SGHTA, CDR2 FQGNSA. V was pared by 4 bases and J by 4 bases, with 19 bases between. This TCR derives from an adult in good health. Material: peripheral blood, obtained on day 0 of AZD1222 vaccination. The chain recombines TRBV7-2 with TRBJ2-5; D is unclear. For the CDR3, the DNA is TGTGCCAGCAGCTCCGGGTTGTTGGGGTGGGCAGAGACCCAGTACTTC. Amino acids: CASSSGLLGWAETQYF.